What follows are 26 T cell receptor beta chains derived from one specimen sequenced in a study of graft-versus-host responses after intestinal transplantation. No cognate antigen is known for these TCRs. Libraries were prepared by immunoSEQ multiplex PCR; TCRdb keeps only in-frame clonotypes and omits some of them. The table has around 90,000 clones, about 93% seen once. Sequenced here: unstimulated CD8+ T cells sorted from spleen or lymph node cells, sampled before intestinal transplant. The receptors originated from a human donor who received an intestinal transplant.

The V gene is TRBV9, the J gene TRBJ2-3; perhaps TRBD2 as D (6 bases). There are 15 residues in the CDR3. With 0 bases removed from V and 3 bases from J, the gap between germline ends came to 11 bases. Per the germline V gene, CDR1 is SGDLS and CDR2 is YYNGEE. The CDR3 spells CASSVGLASTDTQYF. CDR3 nucleotide sequence: TGTGCCAGCAGCGTAGGGCTAGCGTCTACAGATACGCAGTATTTT.

V gene TRBV4-2 combines with J gene TRBJ1-1; TRBD1 matches 7 bases. The germline V gene has CDR1 LGHNA and CDR2 YNFKEQ. Trimming at V came to 1 base and at J to 6 bases, leaving 5 bases not matched to a gene. The CDR3 has 14 amino acids. The CDR3 sequence is CASSQVPGGSEAFF. CDR3 DNA: TGTGCCAGCAGCCAAGTCCCAGGGGGATCTGAAGCTTTCTTT.

DNA of the CDR3: TGCGCCAGCAGCCAAGGCAGGGGTGAACAAGAGACCCAGTACTTC. Amino acids: CASSQGRGEQETQYF. The gene calls are TRBV4-1 and TRBJ2-5, with D possibly TRBD1 on 6 matching bases. Germline CDR1 reads MGHRA; CDR2 reads YSYEKL. The CDR3 covers 15 residues. The V end was cut by 1 base, the J end by 2 bases, with 11 bases between.

V gene TRBV6-1 combines with J gene TRBJ2-7, with no clear D. The CDR3 runs 13 residues. CDR1 and CDR2 from the germline V gene are MNHNS and SASEGT. Trimming left V 4 bases short and J 0 bases short, with 7 bases between. CDR3 region: CASSVAGSYEQYF. In DNA, the CDR3 is TGTGCCAGCAGTGTTGCAGGCTCCTACGAGCAGTACTTC.

The rearrangement uses TRBV5-1 and TRBJ2-7, with D hard to call. The CDR3 is made up of 12 amino acids. Deletions cut 4 bases from V and 5 bases from J, with 10 bases between. The germline V gene has CDR1 SGHRS and CDR2 YFSETQ. This CDR3 reads CASSEAGDEQYF. The DNA of the CDR3 is TGCGCCAGCAGCGAAGCCGGAGACGAGCAGTACTTC. Drawing the rest from reference TRBV5-1 and TRBJ2-7, the complete variable domain is KAGVTQTPRYLIKTRGQQVTLSCSPISGHRSVSWYQQTPGQGLQFLFEYFSETQRNKGNFPGRFSGRQFSNSRSEMNVSTLELGDSALYLCASSEAGDEQYFGPGTRLTVT.

The chain recombines TRBV9 with TRBJ2-7; the D gene is possibly TRBD1 (5 bases). V was clipped by 2 bases and J by 7 bases, with 16 bases between them. This CDR3 has 14 amino acids. The germline V gene encodes CDR1 SGDLS and CDR2 YYNGEE. The CDR3 DNA sequence: TGTGCCAGCAGCGTGGGTACAGGAGAGGTAGAGCAGTACTTC. It specifies CASSVGTGEVEQYF.

This chain uses TRBV7-9 with TRBJ2-3; 11 positions agree with TRBD2. The CDR3 consists of 16 residues. Trimming cost V 3 bases and J 3 bases; bases outside gene matches: 5. Germline CDR1 and CDR2: SEHNR and FQNEAQ (reference sequence). CDR3 loop: CASSLASGGLTDTQYF. In DNA form, the CDR3 reads TGTGCCAGCAGCTTGGCTAGCGGGGGGTTAACAGATACGCAGTATTTT.

This clone was recorded a few times. The chain carries TRBV29-1 and TRBJ2-7; TRBD2 might be the D (6 bases). CDR1 is SQVTM, CDR2 ANQGSEA, per germline. Between the trimmed V and J ends, which lost 3 bases and 6 bases, there was a span of 18 bases. The CDR3 runs to 14 residues. In DNA form, the CDR3 reads TGCAGCGTTGATCGGGGGTTAGAGTCCGGCGAGCAGTACTTC. Amino acid sequence: CSVDRGLESGEQYF.

The chain couples TRBV11-3 to TRBJ2-1, with 7 bases matching TRBD2. This CDR3 comprises 15 residues. After removal of 4 bases from V and 3 bases from J, the junction contained 6 bases not matched to a gene. Germline V gives CDR1 SGHNT, CDR2 YENEEA. CDR3 nucleotide sequence: TGTGCCAGCAGCTCCACTAGCGTGGGCTACAATGAGCAGTTCTTC. Translating it yields CASSSTSVGYNEQFF.

This clone was counted only a few times. This chain joins TRBV12-5 and TRBJ2-7; 9 bases line up with TRBD1. The CDR3 has 18 amino acids. Germline values: CDR1 LGHNT, CDR2 FRNRAP. V dropped 5 bases and J dropped 0; count of bases not matched to a gene: 14. In DNA, the CDR3 is TGTGCTAGTGGTCCATCTGCGCCGGGACAGGGCCTCTCCTACGAGCAGTACTTC. Residues: CASGPSAPGQGLSYEQYF.

The count of this clone is one. This sequence joins TRBV11-2 and TRBJ1-1; 10 positions match TRBD1. Trimming removed 4 bases from V and 6 bases from J; junction bases left unmatched: 8. Germline-derived CDR1 and CDR2 are SGHAT and FQNNGV. The CDR3 runs to 15 residues. CDR3 nucleotide sequence: TGTGCCAGCAGCTCCGCAGGACAGGGGGTCGCTGAAGCTTTCTTT. Translation: CASSSAGQGVAEAFF.

This clone is a singleton in its sample. J is TRBJ2-7 and V is TRBV4-1; possibly TRBD2 for D (5 bases). The CDR3 totals 15 residues. Germline loops: CDR1 MGHRA, CDR2 YSYEKL. Trimming removed 1 base from V and 3 bases from J, with 13 bases in between. CDR3 coding DNA: TGCGCCAGCAGCCAAGGCGTCCTCCGGGACTACGAGCAGTACTTC. As protein: CASSQGVLRDYEQYF.

The V and J genes are TRBV27 and TRBJ1-3; D not certain. Germline V gene lookup returns CDR1 MNHEY and CDR2 SMNVEV (reference sequence). Trimming took 4 bases from V and 4 from J, leaving 2 bases between them. The CDR3 consists of 11 residues. The CDR3 DNA reads TGTGCCAGCAGTTCGGGAAACACCATATATTTT. It encodes CASSSGNTIYF.

The DNA of the CDR3 is TGTGCCAGCAGCCAAGATCGGAATGGGGGGACTGAAGCTTTCTTT. Translating it yields CASSQDRNGGTEAFF. The chain is built from TRBV14 and TRBJ1-1; D is perhaps TRBD1 (5 bases). Trimming cost V 0 bases and J 5 bases, with 13 bases left between them. CDR1 is SGHDN, CDR2 FVKESK, per germline. The length of the CDR3 is 15 residues.

The rearrangement links TRBV6-5 to TRBJ2-3, with D possibly being TRBD1 (5 bases). The V end lost 4 bases, the J end lost 2 bases, and 10 bases lay between the germline ends. The CDR3 sequence is 14 residues long. Germline V gene data show CDR1 as MNHEY and CDR2 as SVGAGI. The CDR3 coding sequence is TGTGCCAGCAGTTCAGTAGGGGCCACAGATACGCAGTATTTT. It translates to CASSSVGATDTQYF.

The chain combines TRBV6-1 with TRBJ2-7; tentatively, D is TRBD1 (6 bases). Germline CDR1 and CDR2: MNHNS and SASEGT. The CDR3 loop spans 15 amino acids. Between the trimmed V and J ends, which lost 1 base and 0 bases, there was a span of 10 bases. CDR3 loop: CASSEDRGSSYEQYF. For the CDR3, the DNA is TGTGCCAGCAGTGAAGATAGGGGGAGCTCCTACGAGCAGTACTTC.

This clone appeared a single time. The V and J genes are TRBV6-5 and TRBJ1-1; TRBD1 aligns across 9 bases. Germline lookup yields CDR1 MNHEY and CDR2 SVGAGI. CDR3 size: 15 residues. With V trimmed by 0 bases and J by 1 base, 0 bases remained unmatched. The CDR3 sequence is CASSYSDRGNTEAFF. CDR3 DNA sequence: TGTGCCAGCAGTTACTCGGACAGGGGGAACACTGAAGCTTTCTTT.

The V and J genes are TRBV9 and TRBJ2-3; 10 bases agree with TRBD2. Germline V lookup: CDR1 SGDLS, CDR2 YYNGEE. This CDR3 is 15 amino acids long. After removal of 3 bases from V and 4 bases from J, the junction contained 5 bases not matched to a gene. CDR3 bases: TGTGCCAGCAGCGGGCCTAGCGGGGGTGCAGATACGCAGTATTTT. This encodes CASSGPSGGADTQYF.

This clone was counted once. V is TRBV19 and J is TRBJ1-1; D uncertain. This CDR3 contains 12 residues. V shed 10 bases and J shed 4 bases, with 13 bases lying between them. Per germline, CDR1 LNHDA and CDR2 SQIVND (reference sequence). The CDR3 coding sequence is TGTGCCACGAACGGCGGTGGCACTGAAGCTTTCTTT. This sequence encodes CATNGGGTEAFF.

The V and J genes are TRBV7-9 and TRBJ2-1; 11 bases map to TRBD2. Trimming took 2 bases from V and 2 from J; bases not matched to a gene: 5. Germline assignment: CDR1 SEHNR and CDR2 FQNEAQ (reference sequence). This CDR3 has 17 amino acids. CDR3 nucleotide sequence: TGTGCCAGCAGCTTAACTAGCGGGGGAACCACCTACAATGAGCAGTTCTTC. Residues: CASSLTSGGTTYNEQFF.

This clone was seen just once. The V call is TRBV4-1, the J call TRBJ2-7; 8 bases are a match to TRBD1. After removal of 1 base from V and 6 bases from J, the junction contained 5 bases not matched to a gene. Germline V gives CDR1 MGHRA, CDR2 YSYEKL. CDR3 size: 14 residues. The CDR3 spells CASSQGDRSTEQYF. CDR3 in DNA: TGCGCCAGCAGCCAAGGGGACAGGTCGACCGAGCAGTACTTC.

This chain uses TRBV5-1 with TRBJ2-6; 10 positions match TRBD2. Germline V gene data show CDR1 as SGHRS and CDR2 as YFSETQ. Trimming removed 4 bases from V and 2 bases from J; junction bases left unmatched: 12. The CDR3 is made up of 19 amino acids. The CDR3 loop reads CASSPSGGESQTGANVLTF. In nucleotides, the CDR3 is TGCGCCAGCAGCCCGAGCGGGGGGGAATCTCAGACTGGGGCCAACGTCCTGACTTTC.

V is TRBV19 and J is TRBJ2-7; D is perhaps TRBD2 (5 bases). The ends were cut back, 3 bases at V and 5 bases at J, with 11 bases in the middle. Germline CDR1 and CDR2: LNHDA and SQIVND (reference sequence). The CDR3 is made up of 13 amino acids. In DNA, the CDR3 is TGTGCCAGTAGTATGGGAGCTCCGGACGAGCAGTACTTC. This sequence encodes CASSMGAPDEQYF.

The rearrangement uses TRBV5-1 and TRBJ2-7, with a weak D call TRBD1 (6 bases). The germline V gene encodes CDR1 SGHRS and CDR2 YFSETQ. CDR3 length: 16 residues. V shed 0 bases and J shed 4 bases, with 17 bases lying between them. The CDR3 sequence is CASSLEGVLFPYEQYF. The CDR3 DNA sequence: TGCGCCAGCAGCTTGGAGGGGGTCCTTTTCCCTTACGAGCAGTACTTC.

The CDR3 is CASTLQAGSYNEQFF. CDR3 coding DNA: TGTGCCAGCACCCTCCAAGCGGGCTCCTACAATGAGCAGTTCTTC. The chain joins TRBV27 to TRBJ2-1; TRBD2 is a possible D gene (6 bases). Germline V gene lookup returns CDR1 MNHEY and CDR2 SMNVEV (reference sequence). The length of the CDR3 is 15 residues. V shed 7 bases and J shed 0 bases, with 13 bases lying between them.

The chain combines TRBV5-1 with TRBJ2-7; D unresolved. CDR3 length equals 14 residues. Germline CDR1 and CDR2: SGHRS and YFSETQ. Trimming pared 0 bases from V and 0 bases from J, leaving 7 bases between. The CDR3 region is CASSLASNSYEQYF. Here the CDR3 DNA reads TGCGCCAGCAGCTTGGCCTCTAACTCCTACGAGCAGTACTTC.